The 5 T cell receptor beta chains below all came from one sample that was sequenced in a study of shared clonotypes between healthy human individuals. This table comes from immunoSEQ multiplex PCR, and its TCRdb copy is limited to in-frame clones, with some not included. This table has over a million clones, around 95% appearing once. Sequenced material: naive CD4+ T cells sorted from blood. Described subset: CD45RA+ positively selected. These receptors originate from a man under 40 in good health.

This chain joins TRBV15 and TRBJ2-7, with D unclear. Per germline, CDR1 LNHNV and CDR2 YYDKDF (reference sequence). V dropped 5 bases and J dropped 0 bases, with 11 bases sitting between them. This CDR3 spans 14 amino acids. CDR3 sequence reads: CATSGKTSSYEQYF. The CDR3 DNA is TGTGCCACCAGCGGGAAAACAAGCTCCTACGAGCAGTACTTC.

The rearrangement links TRBV19 to TRBJ2-5, with 10 bases aligning to TRBD2. CDR1 LNHDA and CDR2 SQIVND come from the germline V gene (reference sequence). After removal of 5 bases from V and 1 base from J, the junction contained 7 bases not matched to a gene. The CDR3 runs to 16 residues. CDR3: CASSRTSGPFQETQYF. The CDR3, as DNA: TGTGCCAGTAGTCGGACTAGCGGCCCATTCCAAGAGACCCAGTACTTC.

V is TRBV7-2 and J is TRBJ2-3, with 9 nucleotides matching TRBD2. Per germline, CDR1 SGHTA and CDR2 FQGNSA. There are 19 residues in the CDR3. V gave up 6 bases and J gave up 2 bases; unmatched junction bases: 18. The CDR3 nucleotides are TGTGCCAGCAGTTTCGGGCCCAGCGGGAGGAGCCAATACACAGATACGCAGTATTTT. The encoded protein is CASSFGPSGRSQYTDTQYF.

The V gene is TRBV28, the J gene TRBJ2-1, with D possibly being TRBD1 or TRBD2 (5 bases each). CDR1 is MDHEN, CDR2 SYDVKM, per germline. CDR3 length equals 17 residues. Trimming pared 4 bases from V and 8 bases from J, leaving 24 bases between. The CDR3: CASSSFPGTPAGDEQFF. The CDR3, as DNA: TGTGCCAGCAGTTCCTTCCCCGGGACCCCGGCCGGGGATGAGCAGTTCTTC.

This rearrangement joins TRBV6-6 to TRBJ1-3, with TRBD1 identical over 8 bases. The CDR3 contains 15 residues. Germline V gene lookup returns CDR1 MNHNY and CDR2 SVGAGI (reference sequence). The V segment lost 7 bases and the J segment 0 bases; nucleotides outside the gene matches: 5. The CDR3 DNA reads TGTGCCAGCACAGGGGGCATCAGCTCTGGAAACACCATATATTTT. Translating gives CASTGGISSGNTIYF.